This T cell receptor (beta chain) was found in a study of graft-versus-host responses after intestinal transplantation. About the research overall: All recipients were transplanted with multivisceral, liver-intestinal, or isolated intestinal grafts. Induction with anti-thymocyte globulin, then tacrolimus and steroids for around three years, was given to all recipients.

This CDR3 is 16 amino acids long. Per germline, CDR1 MNHEY and CDR2 SVGAGI. The junction had 5 bases not matched to a gene; V was cut back by 0 bases and J by 0 bases. Findings of the study overall: Investigators detected GvH clones in recipient marrow, with some emerging earlier in ileum or blood. Circulating GvH clones peaking coincided with falling HvG clones soon after transplant.

TCRdb keeps only in-frame clones here, not all; method: immunoSEQ multiplex PCR. Of tens of thousands of clones detected, 85% to 95% appear once; the ten largest clones hold over 0.45%. For this clone: Its specificity is not known.

The chain is built from TRBV6-5 and TRBJ2-7, with TRBD2 matching 7 bases. The TCR was taken from a human donor who received an intestinal transplant. The sample consisted of unstimulated CD8+ T cells sorted from spleen or lymph node cells, taken before intestinal transplant. The CDR3 spells CASSYSGGSPSYEQYF. CDR3 sequence (DNA): TGTGCCAGCAGTTACTCGGGCGGGAGCCCCTCCTACGAGCAGTACTTC.